The 7 T cell receptor beta chains below all came from one sample that was sequenced in a study of T cell changes during pregnancy in multiple sclerosis. Measured with immunoSEQ multiplex PCR; TCRdb has only the in-frame clones, and not every one. Among some 110,000 clones, around nine tenths were seen once, and the ten largest hold over 1.5%. The source was peripheral blood, collected in the third trimester of pregnancy. These receptors all come from a female donor with multiple sclerosis, enrolled in a pregnancy study.

This chain uses TRBV6-6 with TRBJ2-7; 7 bases are shared with TRBD2. With 6 bases clipped from V and 3 bases from J, the junction kept 11 bases outside the gene matches. Per germline, CDR1 MNHNY and CDR2 SVGAGI (reference sequence). This CDR3 has 15 amino acids. CDR3 bases: TGTGCCAGCAGACCATCCGGAGGGACTAACTACGAGCAGTACTTC. The encoded protein is CASRPSGGTNYEQYF.

V usage is TRBV6-1 and J usage is TRBJ2-2; 7 nucleotides agree with TRBD1. V lost 4 bases to trimming and J lost 1 base; unmatched junction nucleotides: 6. Germline loops: CDR1 MNHNS, CDR2 SASEGT. The CDR3 runs 16 residues. The CDR3 nucleotides read TGTGCCAGCAGTGTCCGACAGGGTAGGAACACCGGGGAGCTGTTTTTT. The encoded protein is CASSVRQGRNTGELFF.

The chain combines TRBV11-2 with TRBJ1-4; 11 bases are shared with TRBD1. Germline loops: CDR1 SGHAT, CDR2 FQNNGV. The CDR3 covers 14 residues. Unmatched junction bases numbered 3, after V lost 5 bases and J lost 7 bases. Here the CDR3 DNA reads TGTGCCAGCAGCCAGGGACAGGGGGTTGAAAAACTGTTTTTT. The encoded protein is CASSQGQGVEKLFF.

The chain has TRBV6-1 and TRBJ2-7; possible D gene TRBD2, 5 bases. This CDR3 is 15 amino acids long. CDR1 and CDR2 (germline): MNHNS, SASEGT. Trimming pared 4 bases from V and 2 bases from J, leaving 15 bases between. The CDR3 DNA follows: TGTGCCAGCAGTGTTGTGGCGGAGGAGACCTACGAGCAGTACTTC. This translates into CASSVVAEETYEQYF.

This clone was counted once. The DNA for the CDR3 is TGTGCCAGCAGCCCACCGCACATCGGCCAGGATGGCTACACCTTC. Amino acid sequence: CASSPPHIGQDGYTF. The chain has TRBV7-9 and TRBJ1-2, with unresolved D. CDR3 length equals 15 residues. The germline V gene encodes CDR1 SEHNR and CDR2 FQNEAQ (reference sequence). V was shortened by 5 bases and J by 6 bases, with 19 bases between the two germline ends.

The genes are TRBV12-5 and TRBJ2-1; 12 nucleotides line up with TRBD2. Trimming took 5 bases from V and 4 from J; bases not matched to a gene: 3. The germline CDR1 and CDR2 sequences are LGHNT and FRNRAP. The CDR3 spans 15 residues. This CDR3 is CASGLGTSGYNEQFF. Written as DNA, the CDR3 is TGTGCTAGTGGTCTCGGGACTAGCGGGTACAATGAGCAGTTCTTC.

This clone has only one observation. The chain carries TRBV28 and TRBJ1-5, with D tentatively TRBD1 (6 bases). Germline-derived CDR1 and CDR2 are MDHEN and SYDVKM. V lost 5 bases and J lost 4, with 15 bases in between. This CDR3 comprises 15 residues. The CDR3 DNA reads TGTGCCAGCAGTCCCTCAGGGGTTTGGAATCAGCCCCAGCATTTT. The encoded protein is CASSPSGVWNQPQHF.